These 9 T cell receptor beta chains share one sample of origin, sequenced in a study of blood T cell repertoires in COVID-19. Only in-frame clones appear in the TCRdb table, and some are missing; sequencing was by immunoSEQ multiplex PCR. Of fewer than 150,000 clones listed, about two thirds are singletons. The material sequenced was peripheral blood. These receptors were taken from a human donor with acute or convalescent COVID-19. The donor label of this sample is uncertain.

The J gene is TRBJ1-6, the V gene TRBV4-2; 9 nucleotides align to TRBD1. The CDR3 spans 14 residues. Per germline, CDR1 LGHNA and CDR2 YNFKEQ. The trim removed 4 bases at V and 10 bases at J, leaving 5 bases unmatched. CDR3 protein: CASSPQGAESPLHF. The CDR3 coding sequence is TGTGCCAGCAGCCCACAGGGGGCTGAGTCACCCCTCCACTTT.

The chain employs TRBV7-2 and TRBJ2-5, with 8 bases lining up with TRBD2. The V segment lost 0 bases and the J segment 4 bases; nucleotides outside the gene matches: 10. CDR3 length: 17 residues. Germline CDR1 is SGHTA and CDR2 is FQGNSA. CDR3: CASSLAGLGSLGETQYF. The CDR3 nucleotides are TGTGCCAGCAGCTTAGCGGGACTAGGGAGTTTAGGAGAGACCCAGTACTTC.

This chain links TRBV5-1 with TRBJ1-6, with unresolved D. Trimming pared 7 bases from V and 13 bases from J, leaving 18 bases between. Germline V gene sequence: CDR1 SGHRS, CDR2 YFSETQ. The CDR3 totals 13 residues. CDR3: CASSELGSSPLHF. In DNA form, the CDR3 reads TGCGCCAGCTCGGAGTTAGGCTCATCCCCCCTCCACTTT.

The V and J genes are TRBV11-2 and TRBJ2-6; tentative D call: TRBD2 (5 bases). Germline CDR1 is SGHAT and CDR2 is FQNNGV. V lost 1 base and J 4 bases, leaving 8 bases between the germline ends. CDR3 length: 15 amino acids. Here the CDR3 DNA reads TGTGCCAGCAGCTTAGCGGGGTCCGGGGCCAACGTCCTGACTTTC. This translates into CASSLAGSGANVLTF.

This chain joins TRBV6-2 or TRBV6-3 and TRBJ1-2, with TRBD1 matching 8 bases. CDR1 and CDR2 from the germline V gene are MNHEY and SVGEGT. J lost 4 bases, V lost 4 bases, and 2 bases had no gene match. This CDR3 contains 13 residues. The DNA for the CDR3 is TGTGCCAGCAGTTGCACAGGGGGCTATGGCTACACCTTC. It is translated as CASSCTGGYGYTF.

The chain is built from TRBV2 and TRBJ1-1, with 9 nucleotides matching TRBD1. Germline loops: CDR1 SNHLY, CDR2 FYNNEI. This CDR3 comprises 17 residues. J was trimmed by 0 bases and V by 7 bases; bases with no gene match: 12. This CDR3 is CASKYPGQGLMNTEAFF. The CDR3 region has the DNA TGTGCCAGCAAGTATCCGGGACAGGGTCTAATGAACACTGAAGCTTTCTTT.

The chain uses TRBV30 and TRBJ2-2, with no clear D. CDR3 size: 14 residues. Germline V gives CDR1 GTSNPN, CDR2 SVGIG (reference sequence). V was pared by 2 bases and J by 0 bases, with 7 bases between. The CDR3 here is CAWSKRANTGELFF. The DNA for the CDR3 is TGTGCCTGGAGTAAACGCGCGAACACCGGGGAGCTGTTTTTT.

The CDR3 coding sequence is TGTGCCACCAGTGAGGCCCCGGGACAGGGCTTAGCTTACAATGAGCAGTTCTTC. Translating it yields CATSEAPGQGLAYNEQFF. This chain uses TRBV24-1 with TRBJ2-1; TRBD1 aligns across 9 bases. Looked up from germline, CDR1 is KGHDR and CDR2 is SFDVKD. CDR3 length: 18 amino acids. Unmatched junction bases numbered 13, after V lost 4 bases and J lost 4 bases.

The V and J genes are TRBV28 and TRBJ1-4; D remains unclear. Germline assignment: CDR1 MDHEN and CDR2 SYDVKM. This CDR3 has 14 amino acids. V lost 5 bases, J lost 9 bases, and 16 bases lay in between. CDR3 amino acids: CASSPGGDSKKLFF. The DNA for the CDR3 is TGTGCCAGCAGTCCAGGCGGGGATTCGAAAAAACTGTTTTTT.